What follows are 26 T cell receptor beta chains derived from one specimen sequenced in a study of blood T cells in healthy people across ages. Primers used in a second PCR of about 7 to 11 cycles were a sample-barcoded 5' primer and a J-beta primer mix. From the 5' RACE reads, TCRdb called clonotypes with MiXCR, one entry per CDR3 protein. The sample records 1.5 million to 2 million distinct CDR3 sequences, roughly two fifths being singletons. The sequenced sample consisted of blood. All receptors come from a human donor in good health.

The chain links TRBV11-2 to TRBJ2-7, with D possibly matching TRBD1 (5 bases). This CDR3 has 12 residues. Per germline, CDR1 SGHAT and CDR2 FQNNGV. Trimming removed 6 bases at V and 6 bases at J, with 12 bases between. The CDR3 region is CASSTLQGEQYF. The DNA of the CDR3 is TGTGCCAGCAGTACCCTGCAGGGCGAGCAGTACTTC.

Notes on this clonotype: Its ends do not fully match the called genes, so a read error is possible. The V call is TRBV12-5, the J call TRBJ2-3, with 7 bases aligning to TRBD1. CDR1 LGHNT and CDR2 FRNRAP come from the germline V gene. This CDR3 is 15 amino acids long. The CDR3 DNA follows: TGTGCTAGTGGTCTTGGGGACAGTAGCACAGATACGCGGTATTTT. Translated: CASGLGDSSTDTRYF.

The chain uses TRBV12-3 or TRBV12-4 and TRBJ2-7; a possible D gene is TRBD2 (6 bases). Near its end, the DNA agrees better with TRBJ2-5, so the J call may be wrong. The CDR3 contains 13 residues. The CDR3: CASKSGYKETQYF. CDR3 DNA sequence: TGTGCCAGCAAGAGCGGGTATAAAGAGACCCAGTACTTC.

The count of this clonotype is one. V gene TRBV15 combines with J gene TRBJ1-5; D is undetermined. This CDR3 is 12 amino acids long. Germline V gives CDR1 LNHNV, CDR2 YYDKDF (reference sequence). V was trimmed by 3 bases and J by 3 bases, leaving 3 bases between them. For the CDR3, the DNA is TGTGCCACCAGCAGGTACAATCAGCCCCAGCATTTT. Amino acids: CATSRYNQPQHF. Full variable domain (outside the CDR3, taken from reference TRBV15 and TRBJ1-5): DAMVIQNPRYQVTQFGKPVTLSCSQTLNHNVMYWYQQKSSQAPKLLFHYYDKDFNNEADTPDNFQSRRPNTSFCFLDIRSPGLGDTAMYLCATSRYNQPQHFGDGTRLSIL.

CDR3 DNA: TGTGCCAGCATCTCAACGGGGGGTCACCTCTACGAGCAGTACTTC. This encodes CASISTGGHLYEQYF. J is TRBJ2-7 and V is TRBV6-6; 7 bases fit TRBD2. The ends lost 7 bases at V and 3 bases at J; junction bases unmatched: 12. Germline CDR1 reads MNHNY; CDR2 reads SVGAGI (reference sequence). The CDR3 length is 15 residues.

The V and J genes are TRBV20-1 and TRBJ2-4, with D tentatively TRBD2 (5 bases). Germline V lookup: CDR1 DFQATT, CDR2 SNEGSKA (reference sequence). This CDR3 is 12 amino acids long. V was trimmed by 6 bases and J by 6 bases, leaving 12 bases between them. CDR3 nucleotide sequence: TGCAGTGCCCTTCGTGGAGGAAACATTCAGTACTTC. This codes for CSALRGGNIQYF.

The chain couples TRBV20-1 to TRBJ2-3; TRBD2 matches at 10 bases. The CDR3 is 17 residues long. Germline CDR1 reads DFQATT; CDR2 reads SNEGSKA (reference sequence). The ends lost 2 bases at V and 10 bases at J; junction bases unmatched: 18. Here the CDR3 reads CSARSLAGVSFVQSQYF. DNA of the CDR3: TGCAGTGCTAGATCCCTAGCGGGGGTCTCTTTCGTCCAATCGCAGTATTTT.

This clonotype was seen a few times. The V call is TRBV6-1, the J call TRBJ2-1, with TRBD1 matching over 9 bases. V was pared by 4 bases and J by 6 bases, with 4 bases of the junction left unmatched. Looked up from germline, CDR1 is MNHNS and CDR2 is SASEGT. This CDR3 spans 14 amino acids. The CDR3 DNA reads TGTGCCAGCAGTGGGACGACAGGGGGCAATGAGCAGTTCTTC. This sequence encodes CASSGTTGGNEQFF.

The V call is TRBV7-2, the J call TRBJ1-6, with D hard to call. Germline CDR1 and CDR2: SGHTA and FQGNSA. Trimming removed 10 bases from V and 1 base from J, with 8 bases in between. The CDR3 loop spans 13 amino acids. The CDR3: CAIRRSYNSPLHF. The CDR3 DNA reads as TGTGCCATCCGGCGTTCCTATAATTCACCCCTCCACTTT.

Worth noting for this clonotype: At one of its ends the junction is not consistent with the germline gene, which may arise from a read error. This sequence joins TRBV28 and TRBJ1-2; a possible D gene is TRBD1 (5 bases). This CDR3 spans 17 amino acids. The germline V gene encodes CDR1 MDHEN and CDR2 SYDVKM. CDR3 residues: CASSFSDSAPPNYGDTF. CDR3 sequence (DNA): TGTGCCAGCAGTTTCAGCGACAGCGCACCCCCTAACTATGGCGACACCTTC.

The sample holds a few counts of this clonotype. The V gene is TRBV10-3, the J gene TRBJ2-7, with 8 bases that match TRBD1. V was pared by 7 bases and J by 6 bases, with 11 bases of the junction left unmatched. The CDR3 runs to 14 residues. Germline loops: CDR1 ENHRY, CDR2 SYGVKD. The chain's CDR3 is CAITPRTGSTEQYF. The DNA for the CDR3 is TGTGCCATCACCCCAAGGACAGGGTCGACCGAGCAGTACTTC.

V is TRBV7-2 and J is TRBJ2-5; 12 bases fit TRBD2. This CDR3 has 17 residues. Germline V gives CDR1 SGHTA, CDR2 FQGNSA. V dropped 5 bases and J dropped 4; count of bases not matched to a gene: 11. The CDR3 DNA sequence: TGTGCCAGCAGCCCAGGGACTAGCGGGTCCGGCGGAGAGACCCAGTACTTC. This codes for CASSPGTSGSGGETQYF.

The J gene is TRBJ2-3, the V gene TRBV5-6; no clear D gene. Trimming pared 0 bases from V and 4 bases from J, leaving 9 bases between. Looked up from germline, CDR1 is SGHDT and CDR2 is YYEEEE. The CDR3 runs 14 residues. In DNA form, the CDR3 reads TGTGCCAGCAGCTTGGCCGACACCGCAGATACGCAGTATTTT. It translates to CASSLADTADTQYF.

CDR3 nucleotide sequence: TGTGCCAGCAGCTTAGATTTATGGGGTGGCTACACCTTC. Translated, it gives CASSLDLWGGYTF. This chain uses TRBV7-2 with TRBJ1-2; no definite D call. The CDR3 is made up of 13 amino acids. V gave up 1 base and J gave up 7 bases, with 10 bases separating them. CDR1 is SGHTA and CDR2 is FQGNSA in the germline V gene.

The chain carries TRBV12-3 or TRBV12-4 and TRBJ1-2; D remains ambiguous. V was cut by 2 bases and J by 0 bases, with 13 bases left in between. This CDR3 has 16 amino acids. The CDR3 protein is CASSLSGRSPNYGYTF. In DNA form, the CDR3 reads TGTGCCAGCAGTTTATCCGGCCGGTCCCCTAACTATGGCTACACCTTC.

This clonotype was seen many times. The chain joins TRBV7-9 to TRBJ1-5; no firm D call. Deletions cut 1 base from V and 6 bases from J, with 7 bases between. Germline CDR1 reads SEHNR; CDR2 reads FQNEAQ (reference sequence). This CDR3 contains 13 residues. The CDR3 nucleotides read TGTGCCAGCAGCTTAGGGGGAGGTCAGCCCCAGCATTTT. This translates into CASSLGGGQPQHF. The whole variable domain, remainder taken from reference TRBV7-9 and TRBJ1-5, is DTGVSQNPRHKITKRGQNVTFRCDPISEHNRLYWYRQTLGQGPEFLTYFQNEAQLEKSRLLSDRFSAERPKGSFSTLEIQRTEQGDSAMYLCASSLGGGQPQHFGDGTRLSIL.

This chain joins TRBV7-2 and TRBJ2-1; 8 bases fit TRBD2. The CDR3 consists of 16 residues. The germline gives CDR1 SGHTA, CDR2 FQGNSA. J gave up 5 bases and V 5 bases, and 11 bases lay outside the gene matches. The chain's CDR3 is CASSLPPAGVNNEQFF. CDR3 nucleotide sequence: TGTGCCAGCAGCCTCCCCCCAGCGGGGGTAAACAATGAGCAGTTCTTC.

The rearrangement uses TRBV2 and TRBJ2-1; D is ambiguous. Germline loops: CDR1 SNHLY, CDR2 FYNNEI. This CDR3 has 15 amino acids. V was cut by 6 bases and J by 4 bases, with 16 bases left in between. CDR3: CASSVDEAPYNEQFF. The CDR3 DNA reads TGTGCCAGCAGCGTCGACGAGGCTCCATACAATGAGCAGTTCTTC.

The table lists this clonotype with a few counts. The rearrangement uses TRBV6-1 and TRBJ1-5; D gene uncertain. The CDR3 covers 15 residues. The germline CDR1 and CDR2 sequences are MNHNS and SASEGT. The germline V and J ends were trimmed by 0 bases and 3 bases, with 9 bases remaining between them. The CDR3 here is CASSEAAAANQPQHF. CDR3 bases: TGTGCCAGCAGTGAAGCGGCGGCCGCCAATCAGCCCCAGCATTTT.

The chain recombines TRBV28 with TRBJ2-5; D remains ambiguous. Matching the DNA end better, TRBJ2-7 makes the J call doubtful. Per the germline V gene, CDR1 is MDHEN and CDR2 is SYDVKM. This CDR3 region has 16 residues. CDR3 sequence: CASSVRGPIVGNEQYF. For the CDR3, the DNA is TGTGCCAGCAGCGTCAGAGGCCCAATCGTGGGCAACGAGCAGTACTTC.

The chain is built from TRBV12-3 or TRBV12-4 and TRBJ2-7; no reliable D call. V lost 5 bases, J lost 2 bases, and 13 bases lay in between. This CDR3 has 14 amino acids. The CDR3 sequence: CASSALTLPYEQYF. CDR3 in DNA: TGTGCCAGCAGTGCCCTGACACTACCCTACGAGCAGTACTTC.

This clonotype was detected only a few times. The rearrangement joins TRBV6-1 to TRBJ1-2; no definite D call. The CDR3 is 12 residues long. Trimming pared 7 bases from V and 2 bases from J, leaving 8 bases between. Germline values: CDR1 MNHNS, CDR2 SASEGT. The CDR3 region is CASIRGNYGYTF. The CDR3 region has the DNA TGTGCCAGCATCCGGGGAAACTATGGCTACACCTTC.

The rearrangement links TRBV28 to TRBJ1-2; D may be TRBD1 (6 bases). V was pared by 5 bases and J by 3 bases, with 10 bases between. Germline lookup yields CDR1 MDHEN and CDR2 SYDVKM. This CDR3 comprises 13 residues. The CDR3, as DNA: TGTGCCAGCAGTATTACAGGGTACTATGGCTACACCTTC. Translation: CASSITGYYGYTF.

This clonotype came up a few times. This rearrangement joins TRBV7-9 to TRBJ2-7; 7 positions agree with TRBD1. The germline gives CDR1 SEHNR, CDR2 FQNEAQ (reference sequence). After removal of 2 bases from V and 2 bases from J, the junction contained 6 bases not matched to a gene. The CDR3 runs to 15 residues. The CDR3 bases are TGTGCCAGCAGCTTAATGAGGGGGCTCACCTACGAGCAGTACTTC. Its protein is CASSLMRGLTYEQYF.

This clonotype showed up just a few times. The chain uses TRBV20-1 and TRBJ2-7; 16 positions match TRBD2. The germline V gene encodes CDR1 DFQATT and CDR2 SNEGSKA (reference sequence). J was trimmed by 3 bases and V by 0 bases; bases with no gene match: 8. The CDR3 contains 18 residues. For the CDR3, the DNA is TGCAGTGCTAGAGAATACGGGACTAGCGGGGGGGTAGTCTACGAGCAGTACTTC. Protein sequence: CSAREYGTSGGVVYEQYF.

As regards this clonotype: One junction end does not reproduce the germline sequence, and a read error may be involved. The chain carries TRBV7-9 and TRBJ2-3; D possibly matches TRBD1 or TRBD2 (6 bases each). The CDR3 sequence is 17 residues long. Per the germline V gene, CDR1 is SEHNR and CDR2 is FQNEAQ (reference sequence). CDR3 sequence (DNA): TGTGCCAGCAGTTTAGGGGACGGGGGCTATAGCACAGATACGCAGTATTTT. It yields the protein CASSLGDGGYSTDTQYF.